Following are 14 T cell receptor beta chains from one sample sequenced in a study of OX40 agonist ivuxolimab in advanced cancers. Profiled with immunoSEQ multiplex PCR; TCRdb holds only in-frame clones, not every one. The sample gives about 55,000 clones, around 87% of which show up once; around 15% is in the top ten. This material consisted of CD4+ or CD8+ T cells sorted from blood, taken in a trial of the OX40 agonist ivuxolimab. The receptors were gathered from an adult with an advanced solid tumor such as melanoma, head and neck, liver or kidney cancer.

The V and J genes are TRBV11-2 and TRBJ2-2; TRBD2 might be the D (5 bases). The CDR3 extends over 16 amino acids. Germline CDR1 SGHAT, CDR2 FQNNGV. Trimming took 3 bases from V and 0 from J, leaving 11 bases between them. The CDR3 nucleotides are TGTGCCAGCAGCTTTTGGAGCGGCGCGAACACCGGGGAGCTGTTTTTT. Translated, it gives CASSFWSGANTGELFF.

This clone was counted a single time. This rearrangement joins TRBV19 to TRBJ2-7; 10 positions match TRBD2. The germline gives CDR1 LNHDA, CDR2 SQIVND (reference sequence). The J segment lost 6 bases and the V segment lost 4 bases, leaving 6 bases of the junction unmatched. The CDR3 sequence is 14 residues long. In DNA, the CDR3 is TGTGCCAGTAGTACCCTAGCGGGAGTACCCGAGCAGTACTTC. Its translation: CASSTLAGVPEQYF.

The chain combines TRBV11-2 with TRBJ2-7; 7 nucleotides agree with TRBD2. Looked up from germline, CDR1 is SGHAT and CDR2 is FQNNGV. The CDR3 is 14 residues long. J lost 5 bases, V lost 5 bases, and 9 bases had no gene match. CDR3 DNA sequence: TGTGCCAGCAGCCTCCCACCGGGGAGGGACGAGCAGTACTTC. Amino acid sequence: CASSLPPGRDEQYF.

This clone was detected a few times. This chain joins TRBV7-9 and TRBJ2-3; 8 positions match TRBD2. Per germline, CDR1 SEHNR and CDR2 FQNEAQ (reference sequence). This CDR3 has 15 amino acids. The V gene end was trimmed by 5 bases and the J gene end by 2 bases; junction bases not matched to a gene: 6. In DNA form, the CDR3 reads TGTGCCAGCAGCCACCTAGCGGGCCACACAGATACGCAGTATTTT. This codes for CASSHLAGHTDTQYF.

V gene TRBV5-6 combines with J gene TRBJ1-5; TRBD1 is a possible D gene (5 bases). Germline V gene sequence: CDR1 SGHDT, CDR2 YYEEEE. Trimming pared 7 bases from V and 0 bases from J, leaving 14 bases between. CDR3 length: 15 amino acids. The CDR3 is CASARGVNSNQPQHF. The CDR3, as DNA: TGTGCCAGCGCGCGGGGGGTGAATAGCAATCAGCCCCAGCATTTT.

J is TRBJ2-4 and V is TRBV7-8; D is possibly TRBD2 (6 bases). Trimming removed 1 base at V and 2 bases at J, with 18 bases between. CDR1 and CDR2 (germline): SGHVS, FQNEAQ. The CDR3 length is 18 residues. CDR3 protein: CASSLVGGLALSKNIQYF. The CDR3, as DNA: TGTGCCAGCAGCTTAGTCGGAGGGCTAGCGCTCTCCAAAAACATTCAGTACTTC.

This chain joins TRBV10-1 and TRBJ2-1; D is possibly TRBD1 (5 bases). The CDR3 extends over 14 amino acids. Germline values: CDR1 WNHNN, CDR2 SYGVQD (reference sequence). Trimming cost V 6 bases and J 2 bases, with 11 bases left between them. CDR3 sequence: CASSGDSTYNEQFF. CDR3 DNA: TGCGCCAGCAGCGGAGACAGTACCTACAATGAGCAGTTCTTC.

The chain uses TRBV11-1 and TRBJ1-5; the D gene is possibly TRBD1 (6 bases). V was cut by 5 bases and J by 4 bases, with 15 bases left in between. The CDR3 has 15 amino acids. Germline V gives CDR1 SGHAT, CDR2 FQDESV (reference sequence). Written as DNA, the CDR3 is TGTGCCAGCAGCCCACGGGGACACGGGAATCAGCCCCAGCATTTT. Translated, it gives CASSPRGHGNQPQHF.

The chain employs TRBV19 and TRBJ1-2; D gene uncertain. Trimming removed 7 bases at V and 0 bases at J, with 18 bases between. The CDR3 contains 16 residues. CDR1 LNHDA and CDR2 SQIVND come from the germline V gene (reference sequence). CDR3 residues: CASILGTAAANYGYTF. In DNA, the CDR3 is TGTGCCAGTATATTGGGTACTGCCGCCGCTAACTATGGCTACACCTTC.

V usage is TRBV18 and J usage is TRBJ2-1, with D unclear. The CDR3 length is 12 residues. Germline V CDR1 and CDR2: KGHSH, LQKENI. V lost 3 bases and J lost 10, with 10 bases in between. This CDR3 is CASSPTPGEQFF. CDR3 DNA sequence: TGTGCCAGCTCACCCACTCCCGGAGAGCAGTTCTTC.

The rearrangement uses TRBV2 and TRBJ2-1; 9 nucleotides line up with TRBD2. The CDR3 is 14 residues long. With 9 bases clipped from V and 4 bases from J, the junction kept 7 bases outside the gene matches. CDR1 is SNHLY, CDR2 FYNNEI, per germline. CDR3 nucleotides: TGTGCCAGGAAGACTAGCGGACCTTACAATGAGCAGTTCTTC. It is translated as CARKTSGPYNEQFF.

The genes are TRBV9 and TRBJ2-4, with D possibly TRBD2 on 6 matching bases. This CDR3 spans 14 amino acids. CDR1 is SGDLS, CDR2 YYNGEE, per germline. Deletions cut 3 bases from V and 6 bases from J, with 13 bases between. The CDR3 coding sequence is TGTGCCAGCAGCGCCTCTCCGGAGGGAAACATTCAGTACTTC. Translation: CASSASPEGNIQYF. The entire variable domain, with the rest obtained from reference TRBV9 and TRBJ2-4, is as follows: DSGVTQTPKHLITATGQRVTLRCSPRSGDLSVYWYQQSLDQGLQFLIQYYNGEERAKGNILERFSAQQFPDLHSELNLSSLELGDSALYFCASSASPEGNIQYFGAGTRLSVL.

This clone was recorded a few times. The chain recombines TRBV5-1 with TRBJ1-1; 10 bases are shared with TRBD1. V shed 3 bases, J shed 5 bases, and the junction held 10 bases outside the gene matches. From germline, CDR1 is SGHRS and CDR2 YFSETQ. The CDR3 is 16 residues long. The CDR3 nucleotides read TGCGCCAGCAGCTCCCCCGGGACAGGGGTTTGGACTGAAGCTTTCTTT. This codes for CASSSPGTGVWTEAFF.

The CDR3 loop reads CASRPWTSGTYEQYF. Written as DNA, the CDR3 is TGTGCCAGCAGGCCGTGGACTAGCGGTACCTACGAGCAGTACTTC. V is TRBV27 and J is TRBJ2-7; 10 bases are shared with TRBD2. The CDR3 has 15 residues. The V and J ends lost 6 bases and 2 bases, in that order; junction bases with no gene match: 7. CDR1 is MNHEY and CDR2 is SMNVEV in the germline V gene (reference sequence).